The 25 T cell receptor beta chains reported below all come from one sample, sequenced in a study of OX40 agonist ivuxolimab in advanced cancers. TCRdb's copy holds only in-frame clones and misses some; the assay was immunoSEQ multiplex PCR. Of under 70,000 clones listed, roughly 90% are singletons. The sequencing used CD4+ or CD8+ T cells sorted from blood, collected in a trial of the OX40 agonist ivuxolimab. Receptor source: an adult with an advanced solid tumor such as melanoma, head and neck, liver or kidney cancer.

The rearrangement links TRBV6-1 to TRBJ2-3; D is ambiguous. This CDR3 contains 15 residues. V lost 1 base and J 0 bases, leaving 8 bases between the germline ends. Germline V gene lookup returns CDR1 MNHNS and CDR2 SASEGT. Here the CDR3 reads CASSEESVSTDTQYF. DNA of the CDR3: TGTGCCAGCAGTGAAGAGTCAGTTAGCACAGATACGCAGTATTTT.

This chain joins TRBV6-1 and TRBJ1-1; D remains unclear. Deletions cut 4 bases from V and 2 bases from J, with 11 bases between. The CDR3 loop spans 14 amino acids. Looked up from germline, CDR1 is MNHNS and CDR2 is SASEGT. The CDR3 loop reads CASSAPGRNTEAFF. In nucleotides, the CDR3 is TGTGCCAGCAGTGCCCCGGGGAGAAACACTGAAGCTTTCTTT.

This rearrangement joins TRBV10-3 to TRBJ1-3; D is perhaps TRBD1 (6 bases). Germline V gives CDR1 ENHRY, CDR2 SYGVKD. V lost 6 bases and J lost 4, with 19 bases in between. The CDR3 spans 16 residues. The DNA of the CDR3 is TGTGCCATCAGCTCACCGAGGGACAAGGGAGGAAACACCATATATTTT. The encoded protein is CAISSPRDKGGNTIYF.

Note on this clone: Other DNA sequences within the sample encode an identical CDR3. CDR3 amino acids: CASSPPTGRSPLHF. CDR3 nucleotide sequence: TGTGCCAGCAGCCCTCCGACAGGGCGTTCACCCCTCCACTTT. The gene calls are TRBV7-8 and TRBJ1-6; 7 nucleotides align to TRBD1. There are 14 residues in the CDR3. CDR1 is SGHVS and CDR2 is FQNEAQ in the germline V gene. The junction had 7 bases not matched to a gene; V was cut back by 5 bases and J by 9 bases.

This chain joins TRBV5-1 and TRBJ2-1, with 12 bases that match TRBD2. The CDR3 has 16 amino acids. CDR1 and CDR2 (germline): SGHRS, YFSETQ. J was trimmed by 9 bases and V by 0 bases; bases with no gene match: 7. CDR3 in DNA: TGCGCCAGCAGCTTGGCGCTAGCGGGAGGGCGGGGTGAGCAGTTCTTC. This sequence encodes CASSLALAGGRGEQFF. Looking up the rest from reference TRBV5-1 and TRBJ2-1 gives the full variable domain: KAGVTQTPRYLIKTRGQQVTLSCSPISGHRSVSWYQQTPGQGLQFLFEYFSETQRNKGNFPGRFSGRQFSNSRSEMNVSTLELGDSALYLCASSLALAGGRGEQFFGPGTRLTVL.

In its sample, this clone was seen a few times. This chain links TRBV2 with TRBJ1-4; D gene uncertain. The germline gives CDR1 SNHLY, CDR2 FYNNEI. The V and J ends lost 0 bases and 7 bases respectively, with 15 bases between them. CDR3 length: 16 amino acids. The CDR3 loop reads CASSEAWDGFSEKLFF. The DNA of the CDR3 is TGTGCCAGCAGTGAAGCTTGGGATGGGTTTAGTGAAAAACTGTTTTTT.

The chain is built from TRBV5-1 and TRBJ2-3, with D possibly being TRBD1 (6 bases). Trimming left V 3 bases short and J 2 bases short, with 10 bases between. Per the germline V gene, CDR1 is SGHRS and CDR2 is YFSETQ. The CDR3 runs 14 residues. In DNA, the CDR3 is TGCGCCAGCAGCTCAGGACAGACCACAGATACGCAGTATTTT. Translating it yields CASSSGQTTDTQYF.

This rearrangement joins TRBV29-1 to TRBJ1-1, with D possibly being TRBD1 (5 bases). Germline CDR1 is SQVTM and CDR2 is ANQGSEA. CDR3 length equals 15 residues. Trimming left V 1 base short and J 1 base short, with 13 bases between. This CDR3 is CSVEVGGVRNTEAFF. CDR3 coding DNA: TGCAGCGTTGAAGTGGGAGGGGTGCGGAACACTGAAGCTTTCTTT.

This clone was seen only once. CDR3 sequence (DNA): TGTGCCAGCAGCCTGAGCAGCGGCGCCGGCGAGCAGTACTTC. Amino acids: CASSLSSGAGEQYF. V gene TRBV7-2 combines with J gene TRBJ2-7; a possible D gene is TRBD2 (5 bases). Trimming stripped 5 bases from V and 6 bases from J, with 17 bases between. From germline, CDR1 is SGHTA and CDR2 FQGNSA. The CDR3 sequence is 14 residues long. Drawing the rest from reference TRBV7-2 and TRBJ2-7, the complete variable domain is GAGVSQSPSNKVTEKGKDVELRCDPISGHTALYWYRQSLGQGLEFLIYFQGNSAPDKSGLPSDRFSAERTGGSVSTLTIQRTQQEDSAVYLCASSLSSGAGEQYFGPGTRLTVT.

CDR3 region: CASRRETGVRGYTF. The CDR3 coding sequence is TGTGCCAGTAGGAGGGAGACGGGAGTGCGGGGCTACACCTTC. The chain joins TRBV19 to TRBJ1-2; D remains ambiguous. Germline V CDR1 and CDR2: LNHDA, SQIVND (reference sequence). The V end lost 6 bases, the J end lost 8 bases, and 19 bases lay between the germline ends. The CDR3 is 14 residues long. Full variable domain (outside the CDR3, taken from reference TRBV19 and TRBJ1-2): DGGITQSPKYLFRKEGQNVTLSCEQNLNHDAMYWYRQDPGQGLRLIYYSQIVNDFQKGDIAEGYSVSREKKESFPLTVTSAQKNPTAFYLCASRRETGVRGYTFGSGTRLTVV.

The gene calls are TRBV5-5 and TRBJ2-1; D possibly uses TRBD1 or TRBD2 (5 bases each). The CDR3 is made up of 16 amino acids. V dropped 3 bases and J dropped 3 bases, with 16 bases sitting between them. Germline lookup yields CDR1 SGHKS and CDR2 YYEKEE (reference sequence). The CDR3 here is CASSSLGGVDYNEQFF. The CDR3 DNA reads TGTGCCAGCAGCTCCCTTGGGGGAGTGGACTACAATGAGCAGTTCTTC.

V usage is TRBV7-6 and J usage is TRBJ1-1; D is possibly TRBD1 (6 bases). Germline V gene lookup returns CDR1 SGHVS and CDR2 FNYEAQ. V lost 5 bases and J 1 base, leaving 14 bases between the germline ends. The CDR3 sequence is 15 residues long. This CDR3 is CASSPTGTQNTEAFF. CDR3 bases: TGTGCCAGCAGCCCAACCGGGACACAGAACACTGAAGCTTTCTTT.

CDR3 region: CASSSTGTPSYEQYF. CDR3 in DNA: TGTGCCAGCAGTTCGACCGGGACTCCCTCCTACGAGCAGTACTTC. The chain uses TRBV2 and TRBJ2-7, with D possibly TRBD2 on 6 matching bases. V was clipped by 5 bases and J by 0 bases, with 14 bases between them. The CDR3 is 15 amino acids. Germline CDR1 and CDR2: SNHLY and FYNNEI.

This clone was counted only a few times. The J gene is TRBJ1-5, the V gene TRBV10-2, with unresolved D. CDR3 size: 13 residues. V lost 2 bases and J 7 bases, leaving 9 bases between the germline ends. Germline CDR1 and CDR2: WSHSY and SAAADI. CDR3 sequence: CASSEAYGQPQHF. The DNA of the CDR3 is TGCGCCAGCAGTGAGGCGTATGGGCAGCCCCAGCATTTT.

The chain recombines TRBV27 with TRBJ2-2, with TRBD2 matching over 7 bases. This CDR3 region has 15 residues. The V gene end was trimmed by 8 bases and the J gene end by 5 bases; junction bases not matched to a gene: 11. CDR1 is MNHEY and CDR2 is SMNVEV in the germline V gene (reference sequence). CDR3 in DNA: TGTGCCAGCCGTCGACAGATAGCGGGTACCGGGGAGCTGTTTTTT. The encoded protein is CASRRQIAGTGELFF.

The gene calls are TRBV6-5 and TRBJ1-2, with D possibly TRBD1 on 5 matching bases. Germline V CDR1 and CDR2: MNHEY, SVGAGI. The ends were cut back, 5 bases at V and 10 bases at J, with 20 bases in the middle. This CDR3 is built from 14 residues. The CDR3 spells CASSTDPIGRAYTF. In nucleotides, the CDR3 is TGTGCCAGCAGTACAGACCCCATTGGCAGGGCCTACACCTTC.

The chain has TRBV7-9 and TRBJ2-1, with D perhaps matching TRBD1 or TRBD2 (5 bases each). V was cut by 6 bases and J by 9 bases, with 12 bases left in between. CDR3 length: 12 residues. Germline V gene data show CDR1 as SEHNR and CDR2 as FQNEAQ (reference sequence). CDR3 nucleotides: TGTGCCAGCAGTTCTTGGGACGGTGAGCAGTTCTTC. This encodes CASSSWDGEQFF.

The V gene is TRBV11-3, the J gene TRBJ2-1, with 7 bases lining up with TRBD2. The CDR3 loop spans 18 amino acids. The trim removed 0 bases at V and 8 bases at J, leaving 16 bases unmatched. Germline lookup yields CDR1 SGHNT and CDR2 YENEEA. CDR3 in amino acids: CASSLDLRGTKGGDEQFF. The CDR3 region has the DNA TGTGCCAGCAGCTTAGATCTTCGGGGGACTAAGGGAGGAGATGAGCAGTTCTTC.

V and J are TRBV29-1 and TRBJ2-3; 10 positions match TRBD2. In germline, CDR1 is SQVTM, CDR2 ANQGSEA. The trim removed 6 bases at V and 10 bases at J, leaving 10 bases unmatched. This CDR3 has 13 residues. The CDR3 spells CSVSGGGEYPQYF. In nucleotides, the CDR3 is TGCAGCGTCAGCGGGGGGGGCGAGTATCCGCAGTATTTT.

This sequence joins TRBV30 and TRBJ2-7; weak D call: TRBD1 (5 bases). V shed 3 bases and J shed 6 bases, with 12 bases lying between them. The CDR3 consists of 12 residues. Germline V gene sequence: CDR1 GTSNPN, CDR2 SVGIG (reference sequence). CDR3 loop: CAWSGQGIEQYF. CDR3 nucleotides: TGTGCCTGGAGCGGTCAGGGAATCGAGCAGTACTTC.

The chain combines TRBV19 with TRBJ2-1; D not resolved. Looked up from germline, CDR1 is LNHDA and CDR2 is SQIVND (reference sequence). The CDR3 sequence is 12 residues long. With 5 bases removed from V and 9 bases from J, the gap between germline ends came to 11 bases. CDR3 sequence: CASSRTPAEQFF. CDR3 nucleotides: TGTGCCAGTAGTCGAACCCCGGCTGAGCAGTTCTTC.

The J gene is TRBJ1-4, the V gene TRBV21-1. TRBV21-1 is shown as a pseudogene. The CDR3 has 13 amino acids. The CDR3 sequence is CASSKVAPEKLFF. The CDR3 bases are TGTGCCAGCAGCAAAGTGGCGCCAGAAAAACTGTTTTTT.

CDR3 protein: CACRRPNTEAFF. The CDR3 DNA reads as TGTGCCTGTCGACGGCCGAACACTGAAGCTTTCTTT. J is TRBJ1-1 and V is TRBV19, with D unresolved. Germline CDR1 reads LNHDA; CDR2 reads SQIVND (reference sequence). The V end was cut by 11 bases, the J end by 1 base, with 11 bases between. This CDR3 has 12 residues.

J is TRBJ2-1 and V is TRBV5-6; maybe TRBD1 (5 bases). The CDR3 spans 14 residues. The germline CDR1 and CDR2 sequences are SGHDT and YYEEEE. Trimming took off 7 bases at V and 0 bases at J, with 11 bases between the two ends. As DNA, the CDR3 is TGTGCCAGCCGCCGCAGGGCCTCCTACAATGAGCAGTTCTTC. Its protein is CASRRRASYNEQFF.

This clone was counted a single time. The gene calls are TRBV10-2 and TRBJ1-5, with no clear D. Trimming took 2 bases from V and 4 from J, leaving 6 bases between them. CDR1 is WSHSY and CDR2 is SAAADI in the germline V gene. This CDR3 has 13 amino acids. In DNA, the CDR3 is TGCGCCAGCAGTGAGGACACTAATCAGCCCCAGCATTTT. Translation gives CASSEDTNQPQHF.